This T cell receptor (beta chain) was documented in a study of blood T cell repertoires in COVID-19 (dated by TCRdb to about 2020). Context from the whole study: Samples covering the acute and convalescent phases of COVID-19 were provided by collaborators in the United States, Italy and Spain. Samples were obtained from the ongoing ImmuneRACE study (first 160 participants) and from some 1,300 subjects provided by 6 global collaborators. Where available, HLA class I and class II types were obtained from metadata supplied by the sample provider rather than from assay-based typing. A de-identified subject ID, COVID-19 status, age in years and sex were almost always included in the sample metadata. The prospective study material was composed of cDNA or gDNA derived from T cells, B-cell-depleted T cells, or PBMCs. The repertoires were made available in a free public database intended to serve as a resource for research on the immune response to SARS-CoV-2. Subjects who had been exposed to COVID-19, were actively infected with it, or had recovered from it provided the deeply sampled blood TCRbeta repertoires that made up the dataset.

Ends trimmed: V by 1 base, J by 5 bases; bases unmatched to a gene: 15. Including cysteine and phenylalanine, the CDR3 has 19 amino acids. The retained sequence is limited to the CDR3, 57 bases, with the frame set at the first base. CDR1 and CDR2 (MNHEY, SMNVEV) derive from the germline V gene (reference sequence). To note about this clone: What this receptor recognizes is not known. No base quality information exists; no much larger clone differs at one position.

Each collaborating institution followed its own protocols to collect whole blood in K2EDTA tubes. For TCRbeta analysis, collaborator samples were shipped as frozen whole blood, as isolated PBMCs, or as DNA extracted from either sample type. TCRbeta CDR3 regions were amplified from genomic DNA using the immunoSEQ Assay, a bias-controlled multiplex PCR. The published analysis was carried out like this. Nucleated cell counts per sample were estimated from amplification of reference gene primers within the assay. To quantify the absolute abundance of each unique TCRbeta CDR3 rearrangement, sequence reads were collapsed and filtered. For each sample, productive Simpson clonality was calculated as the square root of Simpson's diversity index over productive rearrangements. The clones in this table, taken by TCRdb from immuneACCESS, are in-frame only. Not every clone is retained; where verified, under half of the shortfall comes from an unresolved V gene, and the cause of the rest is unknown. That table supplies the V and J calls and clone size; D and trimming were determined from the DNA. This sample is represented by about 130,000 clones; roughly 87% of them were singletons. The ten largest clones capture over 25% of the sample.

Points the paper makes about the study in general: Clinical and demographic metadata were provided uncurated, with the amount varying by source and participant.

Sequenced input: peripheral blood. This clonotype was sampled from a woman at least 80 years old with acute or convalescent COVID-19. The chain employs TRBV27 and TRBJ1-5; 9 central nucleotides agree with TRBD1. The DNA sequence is TGTGCCAGCAGTTTATTTAACCCCCTCAACAGGGGGCACCATCAGCCCCAGCATTTT. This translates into CASSLFNPLNRGHHQPQHF.